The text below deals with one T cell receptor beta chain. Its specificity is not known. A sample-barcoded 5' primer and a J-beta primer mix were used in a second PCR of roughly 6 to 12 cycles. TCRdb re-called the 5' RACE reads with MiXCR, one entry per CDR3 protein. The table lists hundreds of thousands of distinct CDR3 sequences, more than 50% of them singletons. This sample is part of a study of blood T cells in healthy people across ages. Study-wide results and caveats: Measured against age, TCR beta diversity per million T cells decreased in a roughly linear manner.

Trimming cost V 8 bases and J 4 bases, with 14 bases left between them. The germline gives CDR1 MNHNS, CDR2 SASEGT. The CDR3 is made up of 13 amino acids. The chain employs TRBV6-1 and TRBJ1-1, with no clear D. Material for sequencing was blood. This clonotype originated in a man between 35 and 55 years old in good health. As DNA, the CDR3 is TGTGCCAGCTCTGAGGGTGGGAGCACTGAAGCTTTCTTT. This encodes CASSEGGSTEAFF.